The 20 T cell receptor beta chains listed next were all sequenced from one sample in a study of blood T cells in healthy people across ages. The use of a sample-barcoded 5' primer and a J-beta primer mix characterized a second PCR of roughly 7 to 11 cycles. Using its own MiXCR run on the 5' RACE reads, TCRdb lists one record per CDR3 protein. The sample includes about 930,000 distinct CDR3 sequences, around 29% of them seen just once. This sample was shared with a second study, whose subject was T cells of mothers and their children.

The sequenced sample consisted of blood. Every receptor here comes from a woman aged 40 to 50 in good health.

The chain employs TRBV5-1 and TRBJ2-2, with a tentative D call TRBD1 (7 bases). Germline V gene sequence: CDR1 SGHRS, CDR2 YFSETQ. This CDR3 region has 14 residues. V was cut by 6 bases and J by 5 bases, with 14 bases left in between. The CDR3 loop reads CASKEGASTGELFF. The CDR3 DNA follows: TGCGCCAGCAAGGAGGGGGCGAGTACCGGGGAGCTGTTTTTT.

This clonotype occurred many times. The chain is built from TRBV6-5 and TRBJ2-7, with 10 bases matching TRBD1. Germline CDR1 MNHEY, CDR2 SVGAGI. The CDR3 totals 15 residues. V dropped 3 bases and J dropped 3; count of bases not matched to a gene: 5. The CDR3, as DNA: TGTGCCAGCAGTTATAGGGACAGGGGACTCTACGAGCAGTACTTC. This translates into CASSYRDRGLYEQYF.

The V gene is TRBV28, the J gene TRBJ1-2, with D unclear. Germline CDR1 reads MDHEN; CDR2 reads SYDVKM. The CDR3 runs to 14 residues. The V end lost 6 bases, the J end lost 4 bases, and 15 bases lay between the germline ends. CDR3 in amino acids: CASSGRTIPYGYTF. CDR3 DNA: TGTGCCAGCAGCGGACGGACCATTCCCTATGGCTACACCTTC.

This clonotype came up a few times. The V gene is TRBV14, the J gene TRBJ2-4; 7 bases agree with TRBD1. V trimming: 4 bases; J trimming: 14 bases; junction bases outside the gene matches: 5. The CDR3 runs 11 residues. Germline V gene data show CDR1 as SGHDN and CDR2 as FVKESK. The CDR3 DNA reads as TGTGCCAGCAGCCCAGGGGGAATCGAGTACTTC. It specifies CASSPGGIEYF.

This sequence joins TRBV20-1 and TRBJ2-7; TRBD1 is a possible D gene (7 bases). This CDR3 contains 13 residues. V was shortened by 3 bases and J by 7 bases, with 16 bases between the two germline ends. Germline V gives CDR1 DFQATT, CDR2 SNEGSKA (reference sequence). The CDR3 spells CSARHRGLGEQYF. The CDR3 nucleotides are TGCAGTGCTAGGCACAGGGGACTGGGGGAGCAGTACTTC.

The sample holds many counts of this clonotype. V usage is TRBV2 and J usage is TRBJ2-7; 7 positions match TRBD2. CDR1 and CDR2 (germline): SNHLY, FYNNEI. Trimming cost V 1 base and J 2 bases; bases outside gene matches: 2. The CDR3 is 14 amino acids. The CDR3 loop is CASSEVGGTYEQYF. The CDR3 DNA reads TGTGCCAGCAGTGAAGTGGGGGGGACCTACGAGCAGTACTTC.

This clonotype was recorded many times. This chain joins TRBV9 and TRBJ1-2; a weak D match, TRBD1 (6 bases). This CDR3 has 13 amino acids. Trimming shortened V by 6 bases and J by 4 bases, and 13 bases separated the two germline ends. Germline-derived CDR1 and CDR2 are SGDLS and YYNGEE. Here the CDR3 DNA reads TGTGCCAGCACCCTGGGAGGGGGCTATGGCTACACCTTC. This codes for CASTLGGGYGYTF.

This clonotype was counted at least ten times. The CDR3 sequence is CSASTSGGAWNEQFF. In nucleotides, the CDR3 is TGCAGTGCTTCGACTAGCGGGGGGGCCTGGAATGAGCAGTTCTTC. The chain uses TRBV20-1 and TRBJ2-1; 14 nucleotides align to TRBD2. The CDR3 has 15 residues. J was trimmed by 7 bases and V by 5 bases; bases with no gene match: 7. CDR1 is DFQATT, CDR2 SNEGSKA, per germline (reference sequence).

This clonotype was observed a few times. This sequence joins TRBV9 and TRBJ1-6; D perhaps matches TRBD1 (5 bases). The germline CDR1 and CDR2 sequences are SGDLS and YYNGEE. CDR3 length: 15 amino acids. V was pared by 4 bases and J by 10 bases, with 18 bases between. The CDR3 region has the DNA TGTGCCAGCAGCCCTAGGGACGGGGTTTACTCACCCCTCCACTTT. This sequence encodes CASSPRDGVYSPLHF.

The rearrangement joins TRBV27 to TRBJ2-7; 8 positions agree with TRBD1. Germline V gene sequence: CDR1 MNHEY, CDR2 SMNVEV (reference sequence). The CDR3 extends over 15 amino acids. V gave up 5 bases and J gave up 2 bases; unmatched junction bases: 8. The CDR3 is CASSPQTGATYEQYF. CDR3 bases: TGTGCCAGCAGTCCCCAGACAGGGGCCACCTACGAGCAGTACTTC.

V usage is TRBV4-3 and J usage is TRBJ1-3; D is possibly TRBD1 (6 bases). Trimming removed 1 base at V and 4 bases at J, with 14 bases between. CDR3 length: 16 residues. Per the germline V gene, CDR1 is LGHNA and CDR2 is YSLEER. DNA for the CDR3: TGCGCCAGCAGCCAAGCCCAAACAGGGACAGGAAACACCATATATTTT. Its protein is CASSQAQTGTGNTIYF.

As to this clonotype: The germline gene is not matched at one end of the junction; a read error may be the cause. This chain connects TRBV18 to TRBJ1-5; no firm D call. Germline CDR1 KGHSH, CDR2 LQKENI. The CDR3 extends over 16 amino acids. CDR3 amino acids: CASSPPGRYRDQPQHF. The CDR3 DNA is TGTGCCAGCTCACCACCGGGTCGCTATCGGGATCAACCCCAGCATTTT.

The chain couples TRBV5-5 to TRBJ1-1, with TRBD1 identical over 7 bases. CDR1 and CDR2 (germline): SGHKS, YYEKEE (reference sequence). CDR3 length: 17 amino acids. V gave up 5 bases and J gave up 4 bases; unmatched junction bases: 17. The CDR3 region has the DNA TGTGCCAGCAGATTACAGGGGCGGTCTCTCGCCCGCACTGAAGCTTTCTTT. Protein sequence: CASRLQGRSLARTEAFF.

This clonotype showed up just a few times. The chain uses TRBV29-1 and TRBJ1-1; D is unclear. The CDR3 loop spans 11 amino acids. V was cut by 8 bases and J by 0 bases, with 7 bases left in between. Looked up from germline, CDR1 is SQVTM and CDR2 is ANQGSEA. As DNA, the CDR3 is TGCAGCACAGCTGTGAACACTGAAGCTTTCTTT. Amino acids: CSTAVNTEAFF.

This clonotype was seen a few times. J is TRBJ2-5 and V is TRBV4-3; 8 positions match TRBD1. In germline, CDR1 is LGHNA, CDR2 YSLEER. V was pared by 4 bases and J by 9 bases, with 10 bases of the junction left unmatched. The CDR3 runs to 14 residues. The CDR3 protein is CASSPIDRGDAQYF. The CDR3 DNA is TGCGCCAGCAGCCCTATAGACAGGGGAGATGCCCAGTACTTC.

This clonotype was seen repeatedly, ten times or more. CDR3 DNA: TGCGCCAGCAGCTTGGGTTTAGGTTCGTACGAGCAGTACTTC. Translation: CASSLGLGSYEQYF. This sequence joins TRBV5-1 and TRBJ2-7; unclear D gene. In germline, CDR1 is SGHRS, CDR2 YFSETQ. The ends were cut back, 0 bases at V and 4 bases at J, with 11 bases in the middle. The CDR3 is 14 residues long.

The chain employs TRBV9 and TRBJ1-1; D perhaps matches TRBD1 (5 bases). Trimming cost V 4 bases and J 11 bases, with 15 bases left between them. The CDR3 has 12 amino acids. Germline assignment: CDR1 SGDLS and CDR2 YYNGEE. The CDR3 coding sequence is TGTGCCAGCAGCCCTGGGGGAGAGGATGCTTTCTTT. Residues: CASSPGGEDAFF.

This clonotype was observed a few times. The J gene is TRBJ1-1, the V gene TRBV12-3 or TRBV12-4, with D possibly matching TRBD1 (6 bases). This CDR3 spans 14 amino acids. V lost 7 bases, J lost 10 bases, and 22 bases lay in between. The DNA of the CDR3 is TGTGCCAGCATTACCACTAACAGGGAGAAGGTAGCTTTCTTT. Protein product: CASITTNREKVAFF.

This clonotype showed up many times. V usage is TRBV7-2 and J usage is TRBJ2-3, with D perhaps TRBD1 or TRBD2 (5 bases each). Looked up from germline, CDR1 is SGHTA and CDR2 is FQGNSA. V was clipped by 1 base and J by 4 bases, with 12 bases between them. The CDR3 consists of 15 residues. The CDR3 protein is CASSLDWQGADTQYF. The CDR3 DNA reads as TGTGCCAGCAGCTTAGATTGGCAGGGAGCAGATACGCAGTATTTT.

The chain carries TRBV27 and TRBJ1-2, with 12 bases identical to TRBD1. After removal of 6 bases from V and 3 bases from J, the junction contained 14 bases not matched to a gene. The length of the CDR3 is 18 residues. Per germline, CDR1 MNHEY and CDR2 SMNVEV (reference sequence). The CDR3 sequence: CASSVRRDRGLGDYGYTF. The CDR3 nucleotides read TGTGCCAGCAGCGTACGCCGGGACAGGGGGCTTGGTGACTATGGCTACACCTTC.